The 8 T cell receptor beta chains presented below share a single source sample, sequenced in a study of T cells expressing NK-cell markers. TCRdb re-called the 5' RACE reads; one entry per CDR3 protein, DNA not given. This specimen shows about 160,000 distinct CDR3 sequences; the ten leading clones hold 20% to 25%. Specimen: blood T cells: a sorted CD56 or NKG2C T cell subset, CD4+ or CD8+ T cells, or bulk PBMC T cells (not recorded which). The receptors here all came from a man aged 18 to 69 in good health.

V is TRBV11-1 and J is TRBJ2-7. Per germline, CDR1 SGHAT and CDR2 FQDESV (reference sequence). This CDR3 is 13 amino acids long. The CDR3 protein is CASSLVGQSVQYF.

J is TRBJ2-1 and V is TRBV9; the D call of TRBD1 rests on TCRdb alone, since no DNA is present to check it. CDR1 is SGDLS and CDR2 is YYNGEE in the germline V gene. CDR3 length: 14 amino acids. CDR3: CASSSWGVADEQFF.

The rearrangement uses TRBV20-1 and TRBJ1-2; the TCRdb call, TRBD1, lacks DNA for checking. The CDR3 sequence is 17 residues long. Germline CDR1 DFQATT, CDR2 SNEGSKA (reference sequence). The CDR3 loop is CSARDPFRDRDVYGYTF.

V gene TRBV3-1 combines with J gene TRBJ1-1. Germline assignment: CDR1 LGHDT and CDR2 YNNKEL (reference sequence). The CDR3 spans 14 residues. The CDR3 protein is CASSLWNRNTEAFF.

CDR3 sequence: CASSGGMFYEQYF. The chain joins TRBV28 to TRBJ2-7; TCRdb proposes TRBD2, but this gene call is untestable without DNA. CDR1 is MDHEN and CDR2 is SYDVKM in the germline V gene. The CDR3 is 13 residues long. Based on the CDR3 plus reference TRBV28 and TRBJ2-7, the full variable domain is DVKVTQSSRYLVKRTGEKVFLECVQDMDHENMFWYRQDPGLGLRLIYFSYDVKMKEKGDIPEGYSVSREKKERFSLILESASTNQTSMYLCASSGGMFYEQYFGPGTRLTVT.

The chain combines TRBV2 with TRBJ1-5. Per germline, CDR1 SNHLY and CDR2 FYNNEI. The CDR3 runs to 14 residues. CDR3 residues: CASWNRALDQPQHF.

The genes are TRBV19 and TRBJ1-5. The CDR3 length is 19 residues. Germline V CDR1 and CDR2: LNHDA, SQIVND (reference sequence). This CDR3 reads CASSIMWGMGEYSNQPQHF.

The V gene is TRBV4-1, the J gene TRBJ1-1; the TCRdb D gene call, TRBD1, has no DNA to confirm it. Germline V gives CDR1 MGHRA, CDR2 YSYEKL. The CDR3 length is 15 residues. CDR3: CASSHGDRGNTEAFF.